This T cell receptor (beta chain) was retrieved from a study of blood T cell repertoires in COVID-19. On the study more broadly: T cells, B-cell-depleted T cells, or PBMCs supplied cDNA or gDNA.

With V trimmed by 5 bases and J by 1 base, 5 bases remained unmatched. Germline CDR1 PRHDT, CDR2 FYEKMQ (reference sequence). The CDR3 is 15 amino acids. Original handling: Reference gene primer amplification yielded estimated nucleated cell counts. The protocol was immunoSEQ multiplex PCR, while the TCRdb copy is restricted to in-frame clones and leaves out a portion. For V, J and clone size, that table is used; D and trimming come from the DNA. Of some 300,000 clones listed, roughly nine tenths are singletons. Individuals aged roughly 18 to 95 years were recruited from fewer than 30 US areas. This clone was found once.

The clonotype comes from a woman in her forties or fifties who had been exposed to COVID-19. The sequencing input was PBMCs or T cells enriched from blood (not recorded which). The chain carries TRBV13 and TRBJ2-5; 9 positions agree with TRBD2. CDR3 region: CASSPGTSPQETQYF. In DNA form, the CDR3 reads TGTGCCAGCAGCCCCGGGACTAGCCCCCAAGAGACCCAGTACTTC.